A selection of T cell receptor beta chains follows, all from one sample in a study of blood T cell repertoires in COVID-19. TCRdb's copy holds only in-frame clones and misses some; the assay was immunoSEQ multiplex PCR. This table has some 85,000 clones, about 83% appearing once. What was sequenced was peripheral blood. These receptors were taken from a human donor in a cohort sampled during active COVID-19. Both conserved end residues are part of each CDR3. A D gene is named only where the DNA matches it firmly. Size values are once, few and many counts, or a class for expanded clones, and some rows have none.

j_gene	v_gene	d_gene	abundance	CDR3aa	CDR3nt
TRBJ2-1	TRBV4-2	TRBD2	-	CASSQVAGGSEQFF	TGTGCCAGCAGCCAGGTGGCGGGAGGGAGTGAGCAGTTCTTC
TRBJ2-3	TRBV3-1/TRBV3-2	-	-	CASSQGSSTDTQYF	TGTGCCAGCAGCCAAGGGAGTTCCACAGATACGCAGTATTTT
TRBJ2-1	TRBV27	-	-	CASSLSSSVSYNEQFF	TGTGCCAGCAGTTTATCGTCGTCAGTCTCCTACAATGAGCAGTTCTTC
TRBJ2-3	TRBV7-2	-	-	CASSLDGRLRGDTQYF	TGTGCCAGCAGCTTAGATGGGAGACTCCGCGGAGATACGCAGTATTTT
TRBJ1-2	TRBV30	TRBD1	-	CAGTGPLGGGYTF	TGTGCTGGGACAGGACCTTTAGGGGGTGGCTACACCTTC
TRBJ1-6	TRBV6-5	TRBD1	-	CASSTDRPYNSPLHF	TGTGCCAGCAGTACGGACAGGCCCTATAATTCACCCCTCCACTTT
TRBJ2-2	TRBV7-8	TRBD2	-	CASSRAGGRALDTGELFF	TGTGCCAGCAGCCGAGCGGGGGGGAGGGCCTTAGACACCGGGGAGCTGTTTTTT
TRBJ2-7	TRBV19	-	few	CASSMGQERNAYEQYF	TGTGCCAGTAGTATGGGGCAGGAGAGGAACGCCTACGAGCAGTACTTC
TRBJ1-3	TRBV12-3/TRBV12-4	-	-	CAGRLNFGNTIYF	TGTGCCGGCCGTTTGAACTTCGGAAACACCATATATTTT
TRBJ1-5	TRBV21-1	-	-	CASSGRDSTLGNQPQHF	TGTGCCAGCAGCGGCCGGGACAGTACCCTGGGCAATCAGCCCCAGCATTTT
TRBJ2-7	TRBV10-3	TRBD2	-	CAIQRGLAGGRRPEQYF	TGTGCCATCCAACGGGGACTAGCGGGAGGGCGCCGTCCCGAGCAGTACTTC
TRBJ1-2	TRBV12-3/TRBV12-4	-	few	CASSSSTGYGYTF	TGTGCCAGCAGTTCCTCGACGGGTTATGGCTACACCTTC
TRBJ2-3	TRBV7-6	TRBD2	-	CASSLRRAGEPTDTQYF	TGTGCCAGCAGCTTACGGCGAGCGGGGGAACCCACAGATACGCAGTATTTT
TRBJ2-5	TRBV7-9	TRBD1	-	CASTTGGSVETQYF	TGTGCCAGCACGACAGGGGGTTCGGTTGAGACCCAGTACTTC
TRBJ2-6	TRBV5-4	TRBD1	-	CASSLWGQGSGANVLTF	TGTGCCAGCAGCTTGTGGGGACAGGGGTCTGGGGCCAACGTCCTGACTTTC
TRBJ2-6	TRBV9	-	-	CASSAQGSGANVLTF	TGTGCCAGCAGCGCACAGGGCTCTGGGGCCAACGTCCTGACTTTC
TRBJ2-5	TRBV29-1	-	-	CSVGLAQGTQYF	TGCAGCGTTGGTCTGGCACAGGGGACCCAGTACTTC
TRBJ2-2	TRBV9	-	-	CASSAFAGGTGELFF	TGTGCCAGCAGCGCCTTTGCGGGTGGCACCGGGGAGCTGTTTTTT
TRBJ1-2	TRBV5-1	TRBD1	few	CASSSGQGARSGYTF	TGCGCCAGCAGCTCGGGACAGGGGGCAAGGTCGGGCTACACCTTC
TRBJ2-7	TRBV7-9	TRBD2	-	CASSLGLAGAYEQYF	TGTGCCAGCAGCTTAGGACTAGCGGGAGCCTACGAGCAGTACTTC
TRBJ2-7	TRBV18	-	-	CASSPLNLQASYEQYF	TGTGCCAGCTCACCACTTAATTTACAGGCCTCCTACGAGCAGTACTTC
TRBJ2-1	TRBV4-3	-	-	CASSHPLRRYNEQFF	TGCGCCAGCAGCCACCCCCTCCGGCGGTACAATGAGCAGTTCTTC
TRBJ2-1	TRBV2	TRBD2	-	CASSEAFASGRRTYNEQFF	TGTGCCAGCAGTGAAGCTTTCGCTAGCGGGAGGAGGACCTACAATGAGCAGTTCTTC
TRBJ2-7	TRBV9	-	once	CASSVGPGGSYEQYF	TGTGCCAGCAGCGTAGGACCGGGTGGAAGCTACGAGCAGTACTTC
TRBJ2-3	TRBV7-9	-	-	CASSLWAGGATDTQYF	TGTGCCAGCAGCTTATGGGCAGGCGGGGCCACGGATACGCAGTATTTT
TRBJ2-1	TRBV19	-	-	CASSIRRASDEQFF	TGTGCCAGTAGTATCAGGAGGGCCTCAGATGAGCAGTTCTTC
TRBJ2-1	TRBV9	-	-	CASSVSWQGNAYNEQFF	TGTGCCAGCAGCGTATCGTGGCAGGGGAACGCCTACAATGAGCAGTTCTTC
TRBJ2-1	TRBV28	TRBD2	-	CASSPRFLAEQLGQFF	TGTGCCAGCAGTCCCCGTTTCCTAGCGGAGCAGTTGGGGCAGTTCTTC
TRBJ2-3	TRBV28	-	-	CASSFPRQAQATYTDTQYF	TGTGCCAGCAGTTTTCCCCGGCAGGCCCAAGCAACGTACACAGATACGCAGTATTTT
TRBJ2-7	TRBV12-3/TRBV12-4	TRBD1	-	CASSRGQGYEQYF	TGTGCCAGCAGTCGCGGACAGGGCTACGAGCAGTACTTC
TRBJ2-2	TRBV27	TRBD2	-	CASSSYRTSGRALGGELFF	TGTGCCAGCAGTTCCTACCGGACTAGCGGGAGGGCCCTCGGCGGGGAGCTGTTTTTT
TRBJ2-1	TRBV10-3	TRBD2	-	CAIELGLAGNNEQFF	TGTGCCATCGAATTGGGACTAGCGGGAAACAATGAGCAGTTCTTC
TRBJ2-5	TRBV5-1	-	-	CASSPYWGGRETQYF	TGCGCCAGCAGCCCCTATTGGGGGGGCCGGGAGACCCAGTACTTC
TRBJ2-2	TRBV5-1	-	few	CASTLGGVRGTGELFF	TGCGCCAGCACCTTGGGTGGGGTCCGAGGGACCGGGGAGCTGTTTTTT
TRBJ2-1	TRBV4-3	TRBD2	-	CASSQDLRTSGIGEQFF	TGCGCCAGCAGCCAAGATCTTCGGACTAGCGGGATTGGTGAGCAGTTCTTC
TRBJ2-5	TRBV2	-	-	CASSVGRLETQYF	TGTGCCAGCAGTGTCGGCAGGTTGGAGACCCAGTACTTC
TRBJ2-3	TRBV6-5	-	-	CASQPREMVDTQYF	TGTGCCAGTCAACCTAGGGAGATGGTAGATACGCAGTATTTT
TRBJ2-7	TRBV6-5	-	-	CASSYGGNEQYF	TGTGCCAGCAGTTACGGAGGGAACGAGCAGTACTTC
TRBJ2-2	TRBV6-5	-	-	CASIQTGGRTGELFF	TGTGCCAGCATCCAAACCGGGGGGCGGACCGGGGAGCTGTTTTTT
TRBJ1-1	TRBV10-2	-	-	CASMESGGNTEAFF	TGCGCCAGCATGGAATCAGGAGGGAACACTGAAGCTTTCTTT
TRBJ2-3	TRBV19	TRBD2	-	CASSRGLAANTQYF	TGTGCCAGTAGTAGGGGACTAGCGGCCAATACGCAGTATTTT
TRBJ2-7	TRBV10-3	TRBD1	once	CAISESQDRGRDEQYF	TGTGCCATCAGCGAGTCTCAGGACAGGGGGCGGGACGAGCAGTACTTC
TRBJ2-1	TRBV4-1	TRBD2	-	CASSPTSGSYNEQFF	TGCGCCAGCAGCCCCACTAGCGGCTCCTACAATGAGCAGTTCTTC
TRBJ2-3	TRBV29-1	TRBD2	-	CSDREGGTDTQYF	TGCAGCGACAGAGAGGGAGGGACAGATACGCAGTATTTT
TRBJ1-4	TRBV5-1	-	few	CASSHQPDRPNEKLFF	TGCGCCAGCAGCCATCAACCTGACAGGCCTAATGAAAAACTGTTTTTT
TRBJ2-1	TRBV5-1	TRBD2	-	CASSQGPSGSSYNEQFF	TGCGCCAGCAGCCAAGGACCTAGCGGAAGCTCCTACAATGAGCAGTTCTTC
TRBJ2-7	TRBV7-9	TRBD1	once	CASSRDRESSYEQYF	TGTGCCAGCAGCCGGGACAGAGAAAGCTCCTACGAGCAGTACTTC
TRBJ1-2	TRBV6-5	-	-	CASRQGYGYTF	TGTGCCAGCAGGCAGGGTTATGGCTACACCTTC
TRBJ1-1	TRBV6-5	-	-	CASSYSGRGKTEAFF	TGTGCCAGCAGTTACTCGGGTAGGGGAAAAACTGAAGCTTTCTTT
TRBJ2-7	TRBV7-9	TRBD1	-	CASSLALGTGIYEQYF	TGTGCCAGCAGCTTAGCGCTGGGGACAGGGATCTACGAGCAGTACTTC
TRBJ2-2	TRBV7-6	-	-	CASSLGPEPGELFF	TGTGCCAGCAGCTTAGGGCCAGAACCCGGGGAGCTGTTTTTT